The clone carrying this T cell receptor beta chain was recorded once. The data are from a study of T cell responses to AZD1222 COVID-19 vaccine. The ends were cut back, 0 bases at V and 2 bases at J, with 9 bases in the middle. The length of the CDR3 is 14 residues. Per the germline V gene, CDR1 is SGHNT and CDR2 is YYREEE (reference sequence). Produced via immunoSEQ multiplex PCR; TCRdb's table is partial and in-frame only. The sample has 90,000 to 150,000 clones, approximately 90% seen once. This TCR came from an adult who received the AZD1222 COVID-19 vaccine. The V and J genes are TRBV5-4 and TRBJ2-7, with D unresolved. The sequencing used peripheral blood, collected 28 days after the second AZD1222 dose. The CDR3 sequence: CASSLEVETYEQYF. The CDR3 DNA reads TGTGCCAGCAGCTTGGAGGTCGAAACCTACGAGCAGTACTTC.